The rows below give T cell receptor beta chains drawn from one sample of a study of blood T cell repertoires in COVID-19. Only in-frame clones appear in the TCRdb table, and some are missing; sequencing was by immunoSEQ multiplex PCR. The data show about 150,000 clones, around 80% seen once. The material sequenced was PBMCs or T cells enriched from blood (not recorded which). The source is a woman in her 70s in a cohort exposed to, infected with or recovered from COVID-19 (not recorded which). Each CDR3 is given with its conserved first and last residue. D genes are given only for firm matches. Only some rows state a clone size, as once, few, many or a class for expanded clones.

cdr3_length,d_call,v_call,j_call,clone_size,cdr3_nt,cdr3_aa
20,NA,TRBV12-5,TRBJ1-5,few,TGTGCTAGTGGTTTGGTAGGGGAGGGCAGGTCAGTTGAACGCAATCAGCCCCAGCATTTT,CASGLVGEGRSVERNQPQHF
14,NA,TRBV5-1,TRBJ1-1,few,TGCGCCAGCAGCCTGGTTGGGGGCCGGGCTGAAGCTTTCTTT,CASSLVGGRAEAFF
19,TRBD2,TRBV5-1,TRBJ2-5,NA,TGCGCCAGCAGCTTAAGACCCGGGACTAGCGGGAGCCTCGGGGAGACCCAGTACTTC,CASSLRPGTSGSLGETQYF
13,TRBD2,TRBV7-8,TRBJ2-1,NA,TGTGCCAGCAGCCCCTGGACTAGCAGTGTTCAGTTCTTC,CASSPWTSSVQFF
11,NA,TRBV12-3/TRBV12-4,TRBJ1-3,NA,TGTGCCAGCAGTCAAGGAAACACCATATATTTT,CASSQGNTIYF
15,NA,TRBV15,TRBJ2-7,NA,TGTGCCACCAGCAGAGATTCGGGACTGATCTACGAGCAGTACTTC,CATSRDSGLIYEQYF
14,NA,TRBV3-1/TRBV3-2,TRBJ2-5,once,TGTGCCAGCAGCCGACGACAGGTCCAAGAGACCCAGTACTTC,CASSRRQVQETQYF
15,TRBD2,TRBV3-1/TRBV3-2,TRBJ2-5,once,TGTGCCAGCAGCCAAGATCGTCTAGCGGGAGGGACCCAGTACTTC,CASSQDRLAGGTQYF
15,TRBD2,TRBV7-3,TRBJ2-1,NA,TGTGCCAGCAGCTCGACTAGCGGGAGGGGCAATGAGCAGTTCTTC,CASSSTSGRGNEQFF
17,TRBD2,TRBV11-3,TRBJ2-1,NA,TGTGCCAGCATAAGAATCCTAGCGGGAGGATCCTACAATGAGCAGTTCTTC,CASIRILAGGSYNEQFF
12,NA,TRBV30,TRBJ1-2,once,TGTGCCTGGAAAGTAAACTCCTATGGCTACACCTTC,CAWKVNSYGYTF
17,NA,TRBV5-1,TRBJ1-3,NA,TGCGCCAGCAGCTATTTGGGAGGGGACCACTCTGGAAACACCATATATTTT,CASSYLGGDHSGNTIYF
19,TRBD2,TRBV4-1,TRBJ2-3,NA,TGCGCCAGCAGCCAAGGGGGACTAGCGGGAGTTGCAGGCACAGATACGCAGTATTTT,CASSQGGLAGVAGTDTQYF
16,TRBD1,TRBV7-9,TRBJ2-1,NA,TGTGCCAGCAGCTTATCATTGGGACAGGGTTACAATGAGCAGTTCTTC,CASSLSLGQGYNEQFF
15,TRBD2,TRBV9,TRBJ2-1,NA,TGTGCCAGCAGCGTAGGTGGACTAGACTCCTCAGGGCAGTTCTTC,CASSVGGLDSSGQFF
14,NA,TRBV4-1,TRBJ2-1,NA,TGCGCCAGCAGCCAAGAACCATCCGGCAATGAGCAGTTCTTC,CASSQEPSGNEQFF
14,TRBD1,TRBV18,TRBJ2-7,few,TGTGCCAGCTCACCGACAGGGGGGGAGTACGAGCAGTACTTC,CASSPTGGEYEQYF
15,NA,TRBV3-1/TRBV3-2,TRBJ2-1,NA,TGTGCCAGCAGCCAAGATCCAGTGTCCTACAATGAGCAGTTCTTC,CASSQDPVSYNEQFF
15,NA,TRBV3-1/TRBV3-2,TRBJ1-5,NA,TGTGCCAGCAGCCAAGCCCTGACAGCAAATCAGCCCCAGCATTTT,CASSQALTANQPQHF
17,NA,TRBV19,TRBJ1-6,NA,TGTGCCAGTAGTATAGACAGGGTGGTTGGTTGGGATTCACCCCTCCACTTT,CASSIDRVVGWDSPLHF
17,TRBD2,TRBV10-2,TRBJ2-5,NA,TGCGCCAGCAGTGTCGGGACTAGCGGGAGTTTAGGAGAGACCCAGTACTTC,CASSVGTSGSLGETQYF
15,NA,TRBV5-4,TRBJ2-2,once,TGTGCCAGCAGCCTAAGGACAGATGCCACCGGGGAGCTGTTTTTT,CASSLRTDATGELFF
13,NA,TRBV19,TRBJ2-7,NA,TGTGCCAGTAGTTCCTTGGCAGGTTACGAGCAGTACTTC,CASSSLAGYEQYF
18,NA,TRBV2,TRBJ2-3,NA,TGTGCCAGCAGCGAAGGGGGTCCCGGACTAGTCAGTACAGATACGCAGTATTTT,CASSEGGPGLVSTDTQYF
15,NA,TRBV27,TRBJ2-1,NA,TGTGCCAGCAGTTTGGGGGGGCGCGCCTACAATGAGCAGTTCTTC,CASSLGGRAYNEQFF
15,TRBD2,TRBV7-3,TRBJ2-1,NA,TGTGCCAGCAGCGCACTAGCGGGAGCGTGGAATGAGCAGTTCTTC,CASSALAGAWNEQFF
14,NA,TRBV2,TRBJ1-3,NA,TGTGCCAGCAGTGATTTCGGGTATGGAAACACCATATATTTT,CASSDFGYGNTIYF
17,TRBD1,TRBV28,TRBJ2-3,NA,TGTGCCAGCACCCGATTTTCTACAGGGGGCTACACAGATACGCAGTATTTT,CASTRFSTGGYTDTQYF
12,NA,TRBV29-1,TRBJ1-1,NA,TGCAGCGTTGAAAGCTGGAACACTGAAGCTTTCTTT,CSVESWNTEAFF
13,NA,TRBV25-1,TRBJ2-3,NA,TGTGCGTTAGAAGGGGGGGGCACAGATACGCAGTATTTT,CALEGGGTDTQYF
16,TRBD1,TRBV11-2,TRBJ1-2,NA,TGTGCCAGCAGCTCCCTTCCCGACAGGGGGCAAGGAGGCTACACCTTC,CASSSLPDRGQGGYTF
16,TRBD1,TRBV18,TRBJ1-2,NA,TGTGCCAGCTCACGACGGACAGGGACCTTAAGGGATGGCTACACCTTC,CASSRRTGTLRDGYTF
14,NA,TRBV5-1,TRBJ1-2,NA,TGCGCCAGCAGACCGGACAGCGCAATCGGTGGCTACACCTTC,CASRPDSAIGGYTF
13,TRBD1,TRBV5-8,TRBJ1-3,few,TGTGCCAGCAGCCCCGACAGGGGGAACACCATATATTTT,CASSPDRGNTIYF
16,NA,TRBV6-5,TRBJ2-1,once,TGTGCCAGCAGTTGGAGTCCAGCCGGAGTAGGCAATGAGCAGTTCTTC,CASSWSPAGVGNEQFF
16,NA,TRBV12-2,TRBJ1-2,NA,TGTGCAAGTCGCGCCGTTAGAGTGGAGACTAACTATGGCTACACCTTC,CASRAVRVETNYGYTF
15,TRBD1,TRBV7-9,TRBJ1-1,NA,TGTGCCAGCAGCTTGGGACAGGGGGCCATCACTGAAGCTTTCTTT,CASSLGQGAITEAFF
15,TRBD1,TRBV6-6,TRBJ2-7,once,TGTGCCAGCAGCCGTTGGGACAGTGGAATGGGCGAGCAGTACTTC,CASSRWDSGMGEQYF
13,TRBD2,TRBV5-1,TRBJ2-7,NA,TGCGCCAGCAGTACTAGCGGCGCCGACGAGCAGTACTTC,CASSTSGADEQYF
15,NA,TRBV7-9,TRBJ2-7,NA,TGTGCCAGCAGCTTAGCCAGCGGAGCCCCCTACGAGCAGTACTTC,CASSLASGAPYEQYF
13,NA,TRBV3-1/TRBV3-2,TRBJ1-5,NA,TGTGCCAGCAGCAAACAGGGTACTCAGCCCCAGCATTTT,CASSKQGTQPQHF
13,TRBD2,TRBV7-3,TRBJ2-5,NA,TGTGCCAGCGCCATCCGGGGGGAAGAGACCCAGTACTTC,CASAIRGEETQYF
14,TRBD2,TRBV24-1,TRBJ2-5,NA,TGTGCCACCAGGGACGGGAGGGCCTCAGAGACCCAGTACTTC,CATRDGRASETQYF
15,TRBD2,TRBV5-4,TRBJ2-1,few,TGTGCCAGCAGGGGCGGGGGAAGCTCCTACAATGAGCAGTTCTTC,CASRGGGSSYNEQFF
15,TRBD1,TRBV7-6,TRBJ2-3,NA,TGTGCCAGCAGCTTATGGACAGGGGTCACAGATACGCAGTATTTT,CASSLWTGVTDTQYF